Below, one TCR beta chain is given with its context. Assay used: immunoSEQ multiplex PCR; TCRdb lists only in-frame clones, some missing. The sample consists of over 110,000 clones, over 75% of them appearing once. The record originates from a study of blood T cell repertoires in COVID-19. This CDR3 region has 15 residues. Trimming at V came to 0 bases and at J to 7 bases, leaving 5 bases not matched to a gene. Germline CDR1 SGHRS, CDR2 YFSETQ. The V gene is TRBV5-1, the J gene TRBJ1-5; TRBD1 matches at 9 bases. The source is a middle-aged man in a cohort exposed to, infected with or recovered from COVID-19 (not recorded which). The sample consisted of PBMCs or T cells enriched from blood (not recorded which). The CDR3 DNA follows: TGCGCCAGCAGCTTGGGGGACAGGGCGGAACAGCCCCAGCATTTT. The encoded protein is CASSLGDRAEQPQHF.